This T cell receptor beta chain was sequenced during a study of patients and donors after allogeneic stem cell transplantation. TCRdb analysed the RT-PCR reads with MiXCR anew, one entry per CDR3 protein. The table records 85,000 to 90,000 distinct CDR3 sequences, about 48% of them present only once. The CDR3 runs to 15 residues. Trimming cost V 6 bases and J 5 bases; bases outside gene matches: 9. The TCR was taken from a human donor who was either an allogeneic HSCT recipient or a stem cell or donor lymphocyte infusion donor (not recorded which). It is not recorded whose cells these are; they may come from a transplant donor. The specimen was blood, either unsorted or a sorted T cell fraction (not recorded which). The chain joins TRBV12-3 or TRBV12-4 to TRBJ1-5, with 8 positions matching TRBD1. The CDR3 DNA sequence: TGTGCCAGCAGCGATCCGCAGGGGGCTCATCAGCCCCAGCATTTT. It codes for CASSDPQGAHQPQHF.